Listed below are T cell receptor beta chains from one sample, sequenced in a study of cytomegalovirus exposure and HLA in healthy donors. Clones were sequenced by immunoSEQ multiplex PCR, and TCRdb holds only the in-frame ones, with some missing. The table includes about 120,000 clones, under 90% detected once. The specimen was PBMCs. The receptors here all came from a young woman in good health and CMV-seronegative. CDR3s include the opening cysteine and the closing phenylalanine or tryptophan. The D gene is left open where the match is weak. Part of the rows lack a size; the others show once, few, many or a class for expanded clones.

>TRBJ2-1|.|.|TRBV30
TGTGCCTACCACAGCTCCTACAATGAGCAGTTCTTC
CAYHSSYNEQFF
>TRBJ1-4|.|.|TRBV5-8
TGTGCCAGCAGCTTGCAGGGGAGATCGCGTGAAAAACTGTTTTTT
CASSLQGRSREKLFF
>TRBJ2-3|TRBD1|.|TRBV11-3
TGTGCCAGCAGCCCGGGCGACAGGGTAAACACAGATACGCAGTATTTT
CASSPGDRVNTDTQYF
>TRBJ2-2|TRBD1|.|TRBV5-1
TGCGCCAGCAATGGACAGGGGCTAAATAATGGCACCGGGGAGCTGTTTTTT
CASNGQGLNNGTGELFF
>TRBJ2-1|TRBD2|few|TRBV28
TGTGCCAGCAGCCCCCCGGGTAGCGGGACGGTGAATGAGCAGTTCTTC
CASSPPGSGTVNEQFF
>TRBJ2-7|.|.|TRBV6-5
TGTGCCAGCAGTGTGGGGCTAGAGAATGACGAGCAGTACTTC
CASSVGLENDEQYF
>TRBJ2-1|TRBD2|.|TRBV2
TGTGCCAGCAGTGAAGGACCAGCGGGAGGGTTAAGTTCTTCCTACAATGAGCAGTTCTTC
CASSEGPAGGLSSSYNEQFF
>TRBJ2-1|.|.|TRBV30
TGTGCCTGGAGTGTAACCTCGAGCTCCTACAATGAGCAGTTCTTC
CAWSVTSSSYNEQFF
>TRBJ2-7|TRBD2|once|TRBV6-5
TGTGCCAGCAGTTCTCTCGGACTAGCCGCAAACTACGAGCAGTACTTC
CASSSLGLAANYEQYF
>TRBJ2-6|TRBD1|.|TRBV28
TGTGCCAGCCGAATCCGGGGGACAGGGGCGTCCGGGGCCAACGTCCTGACTTTC
CASRIRGTGASGANVLTF
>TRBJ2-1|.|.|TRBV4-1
TGCGCCAGCAGCCAAGGGCACCTAGGATATGAGCAGTTCTTC
CASSQGHLGYEQFF
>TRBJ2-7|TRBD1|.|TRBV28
TGTGCCAGCAACCTCAGGGGGCGCCGGTACGAGCAGTACTTC
CASNLRGRRYEQYF
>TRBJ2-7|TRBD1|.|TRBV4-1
TGCGCCAGCAGCCAAGACAACAGGGGGTACGAGCAGTACTTC
CASSQDNRGYEQYF
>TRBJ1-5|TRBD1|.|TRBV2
TGTGCCAGCGGGGACAGCCTTTTATGGGCCCAGCATTTT
CASGDSLLWAQHF
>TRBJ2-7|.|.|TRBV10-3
TGTGCCATCAGGAGACAGGAGCTAGACTCCTACGAGCAGTACTTC
CAIRRQELDSYEQYF
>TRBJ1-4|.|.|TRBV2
TGTGCCAGCAGTGATGTGACCATGCTCGAGGAACTGTTTTTT
CASSDVTMLEELFF
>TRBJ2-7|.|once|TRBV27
TGTGCCAGCAGTAGGGGTCGGGGGACCTCCTACGAGCAGTACTTC
CASSRGRGTSYEQYF
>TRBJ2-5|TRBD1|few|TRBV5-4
TGTGCCAGCAGCACACAGGGGGCGGGGGAGACCCAGTACTTC
CASSTQGAGETQYF
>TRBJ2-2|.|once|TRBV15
TGTGCCACCACGGGACACGTGAACACCGGGGAGCTGTTTTTT
CATTGHVNTGELFF
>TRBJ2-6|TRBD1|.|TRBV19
TGTGCCAGTAGTAACGTCCCGGGACAGGGCGCTGGGGCCAACGTCCTGACTTTC
CASSNVPGQGAGANVLTF
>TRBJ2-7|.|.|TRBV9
TGTGCCAGCAGCGTAGGGGGGACACCTTCTTCCGAGCAGTACTTC
CASSVGGTPSSEQYF
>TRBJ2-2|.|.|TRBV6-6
TGTGCCAGCCGCCCGCCGGGAGCGTCGGGCACCGGGGAGCTGTTTTTT
CASRPPGASGTGELFF
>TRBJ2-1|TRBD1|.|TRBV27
TGTGCCAGCAGTTTCTCCAGGACAGGCAGAAATGAGCAGTTCTTC
CASSFSRTGRNEQFF
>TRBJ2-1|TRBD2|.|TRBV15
TGTGCCACCAGCAGTCTAGCGGGAACTTACAATGAGCAGTTCTTC
CATSSLAGTYNEQFF
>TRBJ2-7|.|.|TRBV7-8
TGTGCCAGCAGCCCTGGCGGAGGCCCCCACTCCGAGCAGTACTTC
CASSPGGGPHSEQYF
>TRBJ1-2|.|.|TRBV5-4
TGTGCCAGCAGTTCTCCCGGACAGACGAACTATGGCTACACCTTC
CASSSPGQTNYGYTF
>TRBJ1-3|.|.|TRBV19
TGTGCCAGTAGTACAACGACAGGTGGAAACACCATATATTTT
CASSTTTGGNTIYF
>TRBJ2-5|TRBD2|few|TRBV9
TGTGCCAGCAGCGGATATCTAGCGGGACGGGAGACCCAGTACTTC
CASSGYLAGRETQYF
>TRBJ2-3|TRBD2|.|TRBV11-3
TGTGCCAGCAGCTTAGGCTCTAGCGGGAGTACAGATACGCAGTATTTT
CASSLGSSGSTDTQYF
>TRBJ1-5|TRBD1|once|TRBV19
TGTGCCAGTAGTACCACAGGGGGCAATCAGCCCCAGCATTTT
CASSTTGGNQPQHF
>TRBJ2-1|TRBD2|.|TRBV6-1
TGTGCCAGCAGTGAACCAAGGACTAGCGGCTCCTACAACGAGCAGTTCTTC
CASSEPRTSGSYNEQFF
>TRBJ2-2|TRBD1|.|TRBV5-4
TGTGCCAGCAGCAATACCCAGGGGGCCGGGGAGCTGTTTTTT
CASSNTQGAGELFF
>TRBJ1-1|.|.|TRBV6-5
TGTGCCAGCAGTTACGTCGACCGGGGTACTTCTGAAGCTTTCTTT
CASSYVDRGTSEAFF
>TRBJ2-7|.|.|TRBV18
TGTGCCAGCTCACCGGCAGGCAACGAGCAGTACTTC
CASSPAGNEQYF
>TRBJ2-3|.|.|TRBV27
TGTGCCAGCAGTTTAGGTGTTCAGGGGATCACAGATACGCAGTATTTT
CASSLGVQGITDTQYF
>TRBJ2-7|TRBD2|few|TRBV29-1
TGCAGCGTTGAGATAGCGGGAGACTACGAGCAGTACTTC
CSVEIAGDYEQYF
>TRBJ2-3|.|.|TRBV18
TGTGCCAGCTCACCTGGTTCGGGATATACGCAGTATTTT
CASSPGSGYTQYF
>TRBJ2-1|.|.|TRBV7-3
TGTGCCAGCAGCTTAGTAGGGGGGGGATTCAATGAGCAGTTCTTC
CASSLVGGGFNEQFF
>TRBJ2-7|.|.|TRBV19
TGTGCCAGTAGTATTCTAGCAGAAACGTCCTACGAGCAGTACTTC
CASSILAETSYEQYF
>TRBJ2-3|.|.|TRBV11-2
TGTGCCAGCAGCAGAACCCAATTTGAGAGTTTT
CASSRTQFESF